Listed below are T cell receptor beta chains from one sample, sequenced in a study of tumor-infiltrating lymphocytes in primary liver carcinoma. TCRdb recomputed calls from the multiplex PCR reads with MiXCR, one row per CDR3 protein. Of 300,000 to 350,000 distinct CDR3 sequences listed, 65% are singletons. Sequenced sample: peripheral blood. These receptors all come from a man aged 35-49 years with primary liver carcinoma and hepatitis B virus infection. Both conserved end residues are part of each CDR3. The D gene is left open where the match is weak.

TGTGCCAGGAGCTCAAACAGGGGAAGTCATTCACCCCTTCACTTT	CARSSNRGSHSPLHF	TRBV11-2	TRBJ1-6	TRBD1
TGTGCCTGCAGTTACTCGGTGAACACTGAAGCTTTCTTT	CACSYSVNTEAFF	TRBV6-5	TRBJ1-1	-
TGTGCTAGCAGCCTCGAGGGGGGAGTCTACGAGCAGTACTTC	CASSLEGGVYEQYF	TRBV11-2	TRBJ2-7	-
TGTGCCTTTGCGGACATATCCTACGAGCAGTACTTC	CAFADISYEQYF	TRBV6-2/TRBV6-3	TRBJ2-7	-
TGTGCCAGCAGTTACGGAACAATTGGGACTAGCGGTTACGAGCAGTACTTC	CASSYGTIGTSGYEQYF	TRBV6-2/TRBV6-3	TRBJ2-7	TRBD2
TGTGTCAGCAGCTTTTTTGGGGGGAGGGCCGAAGAGACCCAGTACTTC	CVSSFFGGRAEETQYF	TRBV5-5	TRBJ2-5	TRBD2
TGCGCCGGCAGCCAAGAGTTCAATTACAATGAGCAGTTCTTC	CAGSQEFNYNEQFF	TRBV4-1	TRBJ2-1	-
TGTGCCAGCAGTTTAAGAGGGGGGAGGACTAATGAAAAACTGTTTTTT	CASSLRGGRTNEKLFF	TRBV28	TRBJ1-4	-
TGTGCCAGCAGCTTAGGGCCTCTAGGCGACGAGCAGTACTTC	CASSLGPLGDEQYF	TRBV7-8	TRBJ2-7	-
TGCGTCGGCAGCCAAGGCGGGACAGGGTCTAACTATGGCTACACCTTC	CVGSQGGTGSNYGYTF	TRBV4-1	TRBJ1-2	TRBD1